The clone carrying this TCR beta chain was detected a few times. Original analysis: Estimation of nucleated cell counts was performed using reference gene primer amplification. The repertoire was sequenced with immunoSEQ multiplex PCR; TCRdb's copy has only in-frame clones and lacks some. V and J calls plus clone size are reproduced from that table; the DNA served to infer D and trimming. The sample comprises some 89,000 clones, more than 65% of which are singletons, and about 4.1% rests with the top ten. These data belong to a study of blood T cell repertoires in COVID-19. Study-wide context: The United States, Italy and Spain supplied acute and convalescent COVID-19 samples. T cells, B-cell-depleted T cells, or PBMCs provided the cDNA or gDNA that served as material.

Losses at the gene ends were 7 bases for V and 6 bases for J; bases not matched to a gene: 9. CDR1 MNHEY and CDR2 SVGAGI come from the germline V gene. The CDR3 is made up of 15 amino acids. The sequenced sample was peripheral blood. The rearrangement links TRBV6-5 to TRBJ1-4, with TRBD1 matching 9 bases. The TCR comes from a man aged 55 to 70 with acute or convalescent COVID-19. This CDR3 reads CASKPGQGGYEKLFF. The CDR3 DNA sequence: TGTGCCAGCAAACCGGGACAGGGAGGGTATGAAAAACTGTTTTTT.